The 18 T cell receptor beta chains listed next were all sequenced from one sample in a study of beta chain features in type 1 diabetes. The investigators reverse transcribed all of the isolated RNA, so they sequenced expressed TCRB transcripts. Generated by immunoSEQ multiplex PCR, the TCRdb table keeps only in-frame clones and is missing some. The profile shows 40,000 to 45,000 clones, under 65% of them singletons. Sequenced sample: Tregs from blood. The receptors were gathered from a woman aged 18 to 35 in good health.

J is TRBJ2-7 and V is TRBV5-1; 9 nucleotides agree with TRBD1. V was pared by 0 bases and J by 2 bases, with 0 bases of the junction left unmatched. Looked up from germline, CDR1 is SGHRS and CDR2 is YFSETQ. The CDR3 has 14 residues. The CDR3 sequence: CASSLDRGPYEQYF. The CDR3 region has the DNA TGCGCCAGCAGCTTGGACAGGGGGCCCTACGAGCAGTACTTC.

As for this clone: In the same sample, other DNA sequences code for this CDR3. The chain uses TRBV7-2 and TRBJ2-1; 7 bases match TRBD1. V dropped 3 bases and J dropped 7; count of bases not matched to a gene: 3. Germline CDR1 SGHTA, CDR2 FQGNSA. The CDR3 has 13 amino acids. The CDR3 DNA reads TGTGCCAGCAGCTTGGGACAGTCTAATGAGCAGTTCTTC. Translating it yields CASSLGQSNEQFF.

V usage is TRBV19 and J usage is TRBJ1-1, with 7 positions matching TRBD1. CDR3 size: 13 residues. Germline trimming cut 4 bases from V and 9 bases from J; bases unmatched to any gene: 8. The germline V gene has CDR1 LNHDA and CDR2 SQIVND (reference sequence). CDR3 loop: CASSRDRVGKAFF. The CDR3 DNA reads as TGTGCCAGTAGTAGAGACAGGGTAGGAAAAGCTTTCTTT.

This clone appeared a few times. The chain employs TRBV19 and TRBJ1-2; no firm D call. The germline V and J ends were trimmed by 8 bases and 8 bases, with 15 bases remaining between them. This CDR3 comprises 12 residues. CDR1 and CDR2 (germline): LNHDA, SQIVND (reference sequence). The CDR3 protein is CASSDRGYGYTF. The CDR3, as DNA: TGTGCCAGTTCAGATCGGGGATACGGCTACACCTTC. Together with reference TRBV19 and TRBJ1-2, the CDR3 gives the full variable domain: DGGITQSPKYLFRKEGQNVTLSCEQNLNHDAMYWYRQDPGQGLRLIYYSQIVNDFQKGDIAEGYSVSREKKESFPLTVTSAQKNPTAFYLCASSDRGYGYTFGSGTRLTVV.

The chain carries TRBV6-1 and TRBJ2-1; 9 bases are a match to TRBD1. The CDR3 spans 15 residues. Germline CDR1 and CDR2: MNHNS and SASEGT. Trimming at V came to 8 bases and at J to 9 bases, leaving 14 bases not matched to a gene. In DNA, the CDR3 is TGTGCCAGCCTGATGACAGGGGGTTCCGTCGGTGAGCAGTTCTTC. It encodes CASLMTGGSVGEQFF.

V gene TRBV2 combines with J gene TRBJ2-5; tentative D call: TRBD2 (5 bases). Trimming took 0 bases from V and 5 from J, leaving 10 bases between them. Germline V CDR1 and CDR2: SNHLY, FYNNEI. CDR3 length equals 14 residues. The CDR3 DNA is TGTGCCAGCAGTGAAGCGCTTCGGAGGGAGACCCAGTACTTC. Protein product: CASSEALRRETQYF.

This clone was counted a few times. This rearrangement joins TRBV29-1 to TRBJ2-6, with D perhaps matching TRBD1 (5 bases). CDR3 size: 14 residues. From germline, CDR1 is SQVTM and CDR2 ANQGSEA. Trimming cost V 6 bases and J 2 bases, with 11 bases left between them. The CDR3 region has the DNA TGCAGCGTGGAAAGGGGTCCTGGGGCCAACGTCCTGACTTTC. It is translated as CSVERGPGANVLTF. Filled out from reference TRBV29-1 and TRBJ2-6, the complete variable domain reads SAVISQKPSRDICQRGTSLTIQCQVDSQVTMMFWYRQQPGQSLTLIATANQGSEATYESGFVIDKFPISRPNLTFSTLTVSNMSPEDSSIYLCSVERGPGANVLTFGAGSRLTVL.

V and J are TRBV7-3 and TRBJ2-6; 8 bases fit TRBD2. V was pared by 4 bases and J by 0 bases, with 5 bases of the junction left unmatched. Germline lookup yields CDR1 SGHTA and CDR2 FQGTGA. There are 17 residues in the CDR3. In DNA form, the CDR3 reads TGTGCCAGCAGCTCGCGGGGGGTGCCCTCTGGGGCCAACGTCCTGACTTTC. Encoded protein: CASSSRGVPSGANVLTF.

The gene calls are TRBV7-9 and TRBJ1-6; 7 bases are shared with TRBD1. The germline CDR1 and CDR2 sequences are SEHNR and FQNEAQ (reference sequence). After removal of 6 bases from V and 7 bases from J, the junction contained 6 bases not matched to a gene. The CDR3 loop spans 14 amino acids. As DNA, the CDR3 is TGTGCCAGCAGACCTACAGGGGACAATTCACCCCTCCACTTT. Its translation is CASRPTGDNSPLHF.

This chain joins TRBV2 and TRBJ2-7; 7 positions agree with TRBD1. Looked up from germline, CDR1 is SNHLY and CDR2 is FYNNEI. V lost 10 bases and J lost 2; bases outside the gene matches: 14. The length of the CDR3 is 15 residues. The CDR3 reads CATLRGTAPPYEQYF. The CDR3 nucleotides read TGTGCCACCCTGAGGGGGACAGCGCCTCCCTACGAGCAGTACTTC.

This chain connects TRBV7-9 to TRBJ2-3; D may be TRBD1 (5 bases). Germline V gene sequence: CDR1 SEHNR, CDR2 FQNEAQ (reference sequence). V gave up 2 bases and J gave up 3 bases, with 6 bases separating them. The CDR3 has 13 amino acids. CDR3 protein: CASSLQGTDTQYF. The CDR3 nucleotides are TGTGCCAGCAGCTTACAGGGAACAGATACGCAGTATTTT.

The table lists this clone with a few counts. The CDR3 nucleotides read TGCAGCGTTGAGACAGGACCTTCCTACGAGCAGTACTTC. It is translated as CSVETGPSYEQYF. The J gene is TRBJ2-7, the V gene TRBV29-1, with D possibly TRBD1 on 6 matching bases. Germline CDR1 reads SQVTM; CDR2 reads ANQGSEA. V lost 3 bases to trimming and J lost 1 base, with 10 bases between them. The CDR3 covers 13 residues.

The chain couples TRBV4-3 to TRBJ1-6; D not certain. V was shortened by 0 bases and J by 7 bases, with 10 bases between the two germline ends. The germline V gene encodes CDR1 LGHNA and CDR2 YSLEER. The CDR3 extends over 15 amino acids. The CDR3 spells CASSQDSGDNSPLHF. The CDR3 DNA sequence: TGCGCCAGCAGCCAAGATTCTGGAGACAATTCACCCCTCCACTTT.

This clone was found a few times. The genes are TRBV7-9 and TRBJ2-7; possibly TRBD2 for D (5 bases). This CDR3 has 14 amino acids. In germline, CDR1 is SEHNR, CDR2 FQNEAQ (reference sequence). Trimming left V 4 bases short and J 7 bases short, with 17 bases between. The CDR3 is CASSSKRLATEQYF. In DNA, the CDR3 is TGTGCCAGCAGCTCAAAGCGGCTAGCTACGGAGCAGTACTTC.

For this clone: Additional DNA sequences in this sample encode the identical CDR3. The CDR3 DNA reads as TGTGCCAGCAGTTTCGGGACAGGGAGCACAGATACGCAGTATTTT. It yields the protein CASSFGTGSTDTQYF. The genes are TRBV28 and TRBJ2-3; 9 bases match TRBD1. V shed 3 bases, J shed 0 bases, and the junction held 1 base outside the gene matches. The CDR3 runs 15 residues. CDR1 is MDHEN, CDR2 SYDVKM, per germline.

The chain joins TRBV5-5 to TRBJ1-2; 9 bases are shared with TRBD1. The CDR3 contains 16 residues. The germline V gene encodes CDR1 SGHKS and CDR2 YYEKEE (reference sequence). Losses at the gene ends were 4 bases for V and 2 bases for J; bases not matched to a gene: 9. The CDR3 loop reads CASSPLTTGGNYGYTF. For the CDR3, the DNA is TGTGCCAGCAGCCCCCTTACGACAGGGGGAAACTATGGCTACACCTTC.

V gene TRBV5-1 combines with J gene TRBJ2-2; D may be TRBD1 (6 bases). This CDR3 comprises 17 residues. V lost 0 bases to trimming and J lost 2 bases, with 14 bases between them. CDR1 is SGHRS, CDR2 YFSETQ, per germline. CDR3: CASSLADPGVNTGELFF. CDR3 nucleotide sequence: TGCGCCAGCAGCTTGGCAGATCCAGGGGTCAACACCGGGGAGCTGTTTTTT.

The chain links TRBV18 to TRBJ2-7, with TRBD1 as a possible D gene (6 bases). CDR3 length: 13 amino acids. Trimming left V 1 base short and J 6 bases short, with 10 bases between. The germline CDR1 and CDR2 sequences are KGHSH and LQKENI. The CDR3 DNA follows: TGTGCCAGCTCACCACGGACGGACAGCGAGCAGTACTTC. As protein: CASSPRTDSEQYF.